The TCR beta chain under discussion was sequenced for a study of cytomegalovirus exposure and HLA in healthy donors. On the study more broadly: An analysis done earlier identified fewer than 140 million unique TCR beta sequences from about 179 million T cells.

Use of 60 Vbeta and 13 Jbeta primers characterized the PCR. Only in-frame clones appear in the TCRdb table, and some are missing; sequencing was by immunoSEQ multiplex PCR. Of over 70,000 clones in the sample, approximately 80% were seen once. Concerning this clone: As yet, its antigen is unknown.

V was trimmed by 4 bases and J by 0 bases, leaving 11 bases between them. This CDR3 region has 15 residues. Germline values: CDR1 MNHEY, CDR2 SMNVEV (reference sequence). Overall study results and limits: Later analysis reportedly placed an Asian-associated ancestry cluster below the approximately 680-donor mean in N-insertions. Later analysis identified 15,000 to 20,000 TCR beta sequences associated with HLA alleles, using a false discovery rate threshold of 0.05. Prior analysis indicated that the majority of TCR beta V segments exhibited productivity approximately 87% or approximately 30% of the time.

This TCR was sampled from a man younger than 35 in good health and CMV-seronegative. V and J are TRBV27 and TRBJ2-3; TRBD2 might be the D (5 bases). The sequenced sample was PBMCs. The CDR3 nucleotides are TGTGCCAGCAGTTCGAGAAAGCGGAGCACAGATACGCAGTATTTT. This codes for CASSSRKRSTDTQYF.